Listed below are T cell receptor beta chains from one sample, sequenced in a study of control samples from healthy donors and cancer patients. Libraries were prepared by immunoSEQ multiplex PCR; TCRdb keeps only in-frame clonotypes and omits some of them. The sample carries around 160,000 clones, 93% recorded once. Sequencing input: blood. These receptors were collected from a young man in good health. CDR3s include the opening cysteine and the closing phenylalanine or tryptophan. The order of the fields is CDR3 DNA, CDR3 protein, D gene, clone size, J gene, V gene. A D gene is named only where the DNA matches it firmly. Clone size is shown for a subset of rows, as once, few, many or a class of expanded clone.

CDR3nt: TGTGCCAGCAGTGCGCGGAGGGAAGCCAAAAACATTCAGTACTTC
CDR3aa: CASSARREAKNIQYF
d_gene: .
abundance: .
j_gene: TRBJ2-4
v_gene: TRBV2

CDR3nt: TGTGCCAGCAGTGAAGGTTCGCCAGGGGGCCATTTTGGCTACACCTTC
CDR3aa: CASSEGSPGGHFGYTF
d_gene: TRBD1
abundance: .
j_gene: TRBJ1-2
v_gene: TRBV6-1

CDR3nt: TGTGCCAGCAGCTTAGCGAGCGGGCGGGGGACCTACGAGCAGTACTTC
CDR3aa: CASSLASGRGTYEQYF
d_gene: TRBD2
abundance: .
j_gene: TRBJ2-7
v_gene: TRBV11-2

CDR3nt: TGTGCCTCCCTTGTGGGACTAGCGGGGGAGGCGGGCCATGAGCAGTTCTTC
CDR3aa: CASLVGLAGEAGHEQFF
d_gene: TRBD2
abundance: .
j_gene: TRBJ2-1
v_gene: TRBV10-3

CDR3nt: TGTGCCAGCAGTGAATTATGGACAGCCGCCTTCAATGAGCAGTTCTTC
CDR3aa: CASSELWTAAFNEQFF
d_gene: .
abundance: .
j_gene: TRBJ2-1
v_gene: TRBV6-1

CDR3nt: TGTGCCAGCAGCTTAGTCACGGTCGAGACCCAGTACTTC
CDR3aa: CASSLVTVETQYF
d_gene: .
abundance: .
j_gene: TRBJ2-5
v_gene: TRBV7-2

CDR3nt: TGCAGTGCTCTCAACCAAGGCTACACCTTC
CDR3aa: CSALNQGYTF
d_gene: .
abundance: .
j_gene: TRBJ1-2
v_gene: TRBV20-1

CDR3nt: TGTGCCACTGGGGGTAGCGGGAGGGCCATGGATGAGCAGTTCTTC
CDR3aa: CATGGSGRAMDEQFF
d_gene: TRBD2
abundance: .
j_gene: TRBJ2-1
v_gene: TRBV28

CDR3nt: TGTGCCAGCGGCAATAGGGGACAGGGTGCTAACGAGCAGTACTTC
CDR3aa: CASGNRGQGANEQYF
d_gene: TRBD1
abundance: .
j_gene: TRBJ2-7
v_gene: TRBV7-8

CDR3nt: TGTGCCAGCAGCTACGGGACCCTTCCCAATGAGCAGTTCTTC
CDR3aa: CASSYGTLPNEQFF
d_gene: .
abundance: .
j_gene: TRBJ2-1
v_gene: TRBV7-3

CDR3nt: TGTGCCAGCAAGGGGCCATGGACTGAAGCTTTCTTT
CDR3aa: CASKGPWTEAFF
d_gene: .
abundance: once
j_gene: TRBJ1-1
v_gene: TRBV6-5

CDR3nt: TGTGCCAGCAGTTTCAGCTTGGTCACTGAAGCTTTCTTT
CDR3aa: CASSFSLVTEAFF
d_gene: .
abundance: .
j_gene: TRBJ1-1
v_gene: TRBV27

CDR3nt: TGTGCCATCAGTGAGGAATTGAACACTGAAGCTTTCTTT
CDR3aa: CAISEELNTEAFF
d_gene: .
abundance: .
j_gene: TRBJ1-1
v_gene: TRBV10-3

CDR3nt: TGCAGCGTCAACAGGGCGCACTATGGCTACACCTTC
CDR3aa: CSVNRAHYGYTF
d_gene: .
abundance: .
j_gene: TRBJ1-2
v_gene: TRBV29-1

CDR3nt: TGTGCCAGCAGCCTGCGGAGGGGGGCAAGCAATCAGCCCCAGCATTTT
CDR3aa: CASSLRRGASNQPQHF
d_gene: .
abundance: .
j_gene: TRBJ1-5
v_gene: TRBV11-2

CDR3nt: TGCGCCAGCGGACCGGGACCTCAAGAGACCCAGTACTTC
CDR3aa: CASGPGPQETQYF
d_gene: .
abundance: .
j_gene: TRBJ2-5
v_gene: TRBV5-1

CDR3nt: TGTGCCAGCAGTTTTCGGGGTCCCTACAATGAGCAGTTCTTC
CDR3aa: CASSFRGPYNEQFF
d_gene: .
abundance: .
j_gene: TRBJ2-1
v_gene: TRBV27